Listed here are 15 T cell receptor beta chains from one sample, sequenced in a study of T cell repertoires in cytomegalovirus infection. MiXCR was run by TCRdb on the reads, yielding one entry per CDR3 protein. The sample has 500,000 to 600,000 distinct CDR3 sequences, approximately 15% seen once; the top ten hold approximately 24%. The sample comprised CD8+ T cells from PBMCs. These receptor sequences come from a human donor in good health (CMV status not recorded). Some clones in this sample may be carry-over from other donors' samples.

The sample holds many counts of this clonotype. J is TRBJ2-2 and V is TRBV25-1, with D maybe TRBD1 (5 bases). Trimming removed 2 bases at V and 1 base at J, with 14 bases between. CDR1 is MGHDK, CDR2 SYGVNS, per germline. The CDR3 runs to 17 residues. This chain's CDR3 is CASSEPRQTENTGELFF. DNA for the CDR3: TGTGCCAGCAGTGAACCCCGACAGACTGAGAACACCGGGGAGCTGTTTTTT. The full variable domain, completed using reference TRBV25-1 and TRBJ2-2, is EADIYQTPRYLVIGTGKKITLECSQTMGHDKMYWYQQDPGMELHLIHYSYGVNSTEKGDLSSESTVSRIRTEHFPLTLESARPSHTSQYLCASSEPRQTENTGELFFGEGSRLTVL.

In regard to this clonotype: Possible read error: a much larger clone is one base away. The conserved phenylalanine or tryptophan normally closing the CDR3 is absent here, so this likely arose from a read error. DNA of the CDR3: TGTGCCAGTAGTATAATTGGTGGCGACAATGAGCAGTTCTTA. It codes for CASSIIGGDNEQFL. The chain combines TRBV19 with TRBJ2-1; D is uncertain. The CDR3 is 14 amino acids. From germline, CDR1 is LNHDA and CDR2 SQIVND (reference sequence). With 2 bases removed from V and 5 bases from J, the gap between germline ends came to 10 bases.

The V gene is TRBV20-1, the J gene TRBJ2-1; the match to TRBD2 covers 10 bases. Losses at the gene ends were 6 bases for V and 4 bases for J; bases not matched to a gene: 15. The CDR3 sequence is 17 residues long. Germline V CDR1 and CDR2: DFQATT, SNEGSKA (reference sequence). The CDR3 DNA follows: TGCAGTGCGCCTAGGACCTCTAGCGGGAGCTTTTACAATGAGCAGTTCTTC. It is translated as CSAPRTSSGSFYNEQFF.

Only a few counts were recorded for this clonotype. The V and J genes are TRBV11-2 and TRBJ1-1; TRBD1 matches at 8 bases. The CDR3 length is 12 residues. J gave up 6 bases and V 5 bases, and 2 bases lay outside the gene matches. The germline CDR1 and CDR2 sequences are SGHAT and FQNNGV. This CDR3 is CASSGQGAEAFF. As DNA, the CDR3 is TGTGCCAGCAGCGGACAGGGTGCTGAAGCTTTCTTT. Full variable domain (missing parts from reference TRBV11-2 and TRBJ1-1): EAGVAQSPRYKIIEKRQSVAFWCNPISGHATLYWYQQILGQGPKLLIQFQNNGVVDDSQLPKDRFSAERLKGVDSTLKIQPAKLEDSAVYLCASSGQGAEAFFGQGTRLTVV.

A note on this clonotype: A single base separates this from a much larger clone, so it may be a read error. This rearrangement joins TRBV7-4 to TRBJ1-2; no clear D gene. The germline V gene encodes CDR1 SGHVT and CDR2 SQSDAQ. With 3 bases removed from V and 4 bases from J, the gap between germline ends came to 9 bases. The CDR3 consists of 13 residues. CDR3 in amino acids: CASSFDRLYGYTF. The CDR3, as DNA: TGTGCCAGCAGCTTCGACCGGCTCTATGGCTACACCTTC.

The CDR3 reads CASSYPGESSYEQYF. In DNA, the CDR3 is TGTGCCAGCAGTTACCCGGGGGAATCCTCCTACGAGCAGTACTTC. V is TRBV6-2 or TRBV6-3 and J is TRBJ2-7; weak D call: TRBD2 (6 bases). The V end lost 2 bases, the J end lost 0 bases, and 11 bases lay between the germline ends. The CDR3 length is 15 residues. From germline, CDR1 is MNHEY and CDR2 SVGEGT.

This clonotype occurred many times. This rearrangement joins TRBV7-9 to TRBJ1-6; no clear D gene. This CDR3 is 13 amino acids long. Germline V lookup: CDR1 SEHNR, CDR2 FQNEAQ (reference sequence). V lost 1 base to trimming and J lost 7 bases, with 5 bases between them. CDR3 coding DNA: TGTGCCAGCAGCTTAGTGTTGAATTCACCCCTCCACTTT. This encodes CASSLVLNSPLHF. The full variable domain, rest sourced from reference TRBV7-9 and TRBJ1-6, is DTGVSQNPRHKITKRGQNVTFRCDPISEHNRLYWYRQTLGQGPEFLTYFQNEAQLEKSRLLSDRFSAERPKGSFSTLEIQRTEQGDSAMYLCASSLVLNSPLHFGNGTRLTVT.

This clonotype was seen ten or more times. For the CDR3, the DNA is TGTGCCAGCAGCTTAGCCGACCCGAACCGGGACCTCTCCACAGATACGCAGTATTTT. Its protein is CASSLADPNRDLSTDTQYF. The chain employs TRBV11-2 and TRBJ2-3, with D perhaps being TRBD1 or TRBD2 (5 bases each). Germline CDR1 reads SGHAT; CDR2 reads FQNNGV. The CDR3 covers 19 residues. V was pared by 1 base and J by 2 bases, with 22 bases between.

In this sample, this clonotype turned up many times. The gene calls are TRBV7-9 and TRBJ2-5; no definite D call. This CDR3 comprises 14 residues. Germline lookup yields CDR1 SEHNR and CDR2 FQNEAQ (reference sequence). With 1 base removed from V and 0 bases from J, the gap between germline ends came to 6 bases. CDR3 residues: CASSLVRHQETQYF. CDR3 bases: TGTGCCAGCAGCTTAGTGAGACACCAAGAGACCCAGTACTTC.

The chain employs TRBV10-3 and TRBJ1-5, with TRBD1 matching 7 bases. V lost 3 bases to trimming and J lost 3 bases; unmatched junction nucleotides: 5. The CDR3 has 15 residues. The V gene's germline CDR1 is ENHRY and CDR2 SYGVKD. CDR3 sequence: CAISERQGYNQPQHF. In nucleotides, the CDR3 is TGTGCCATCAGTGAACGACAGGGATACAATCAGCCCCAGCATTTT.

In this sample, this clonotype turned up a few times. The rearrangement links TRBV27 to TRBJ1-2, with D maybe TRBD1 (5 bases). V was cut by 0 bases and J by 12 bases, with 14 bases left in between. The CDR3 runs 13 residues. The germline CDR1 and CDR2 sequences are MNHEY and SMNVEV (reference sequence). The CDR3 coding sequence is TGTGCCAGCAGTTTATCGCCAGGGACGGACGACACCTTC. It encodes CASSLSPGTDDTF.

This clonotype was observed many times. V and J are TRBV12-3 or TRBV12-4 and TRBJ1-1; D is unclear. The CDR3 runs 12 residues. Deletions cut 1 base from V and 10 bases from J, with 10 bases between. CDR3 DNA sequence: TGTGCCAGCAGTTTAGGGGATGCTCGAGCTTTCTTT. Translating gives CASSLGDARAFF.

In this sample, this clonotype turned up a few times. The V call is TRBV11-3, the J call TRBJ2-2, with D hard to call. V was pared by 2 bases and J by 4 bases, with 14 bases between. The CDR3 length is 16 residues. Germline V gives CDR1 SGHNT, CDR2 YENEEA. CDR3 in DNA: TGTGCCAGCAGCTTATACGCCGCCGAAGGCACCGGGGAGCTGTTTTTT. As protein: CASSLYAAEGTGELFF.

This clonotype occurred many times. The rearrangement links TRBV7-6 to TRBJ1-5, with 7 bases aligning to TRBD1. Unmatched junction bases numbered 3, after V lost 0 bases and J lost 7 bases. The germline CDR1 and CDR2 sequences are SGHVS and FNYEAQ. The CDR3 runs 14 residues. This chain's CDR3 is CASSLAEDRQPQHF. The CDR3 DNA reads TGTGCCAGCAGCTTAGCGGAGGACAGGCAGCCCCAGCATTTT.

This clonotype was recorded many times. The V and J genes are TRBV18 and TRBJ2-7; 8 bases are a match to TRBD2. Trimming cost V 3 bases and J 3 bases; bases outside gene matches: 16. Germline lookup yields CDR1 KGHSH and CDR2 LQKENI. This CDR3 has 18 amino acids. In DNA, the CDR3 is TGTGCCAGCTCACCGGGACTAGGATCGGCTAAACCCCACTACGAGCAGTACTTC. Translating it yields CASSPGLGSAKPHYEQYF.